This TCR beta chain was identified during a study of T cells in Graves' hyperthyroidism and ophthalmopathy. Study-wide results and limits: Most clonotypes expanded in thyroid above 0.001 were likewise present in blood.

A note on this clonotype: Its specificity is not known.

Germline lookup yields CDR1 DFQATT and CDR2 SNEGSKA (reference sequence). CDR3 length: 14 amino acids. The ends were cut back, 6 bases at V and 8 bases at J, with 19 bases in the middle. Amplified TCR beta CDR3 regions derived from RNA transcripts. An initial round of RT-PCR targeting the TCR CDR3 relied on the HTBI primer set. One entry per CDR3 protein results from TCRdb running MiXCR on the multiplex PCR reads. Of about 400,000 distinct CDR3 sequences in the sample, more than 12% were seen once. A lack of ophthalmopathy progression within 18 months defined stable Graves' hyperthyroidism. Hyperthyroidism in the patients, aged 18 to 65, was newly diagnosed and under 2 months in duration. Diagnostic assessment was based on clinical symptoms, serum thyroxine and TRAb, thyroid ultrasound and orbital computed tomography.

The sequencing sample was made of blood. The TCR originated in a woman in her 30s with Graves' hyperthyroidism. The rearrangement links TRBV20-1 to TRBJ1-4; D is perhaps TRBD1 (6 bases). CDR3 in amino acids: CSANHREGVEKLFF. The CDR3, as DNA: TGCAGTGCAAACCACAGGGAGGGGGTGGAAAAACTGTTTTTT.